This entry lists 12 T cell receptor beta chains sequenced from one sample in a study of prognosis after radiotherapy for stage I lung cancer. Using two-round multiplex PCR, the authors amplified TCR beta CDR3 from genomic DNA. Initially, in first-round PCR, primers specific to each TRBV and TRBJ gene were used. TCRdb passed the multiplex PCR reads through MiXCR, listing each CDR3 protein once. This sample has under 55,000 distinct CDR3 sequences, with approximately 35% found just once. The sample here was PBMCs, taken before or after stereotactic body radiation therapy (not recorded which). The receptors derive from a donor over 45 with non-small cell lung cancer.

The genes are TRBV3-1 and TRBJ2-7; no definite D call. V lost 4 bases, J lost 2 bases, and 15 bases lay in between. Germline CDR1 is LGHDT and CDR2 is YNNKEL (reference sequence). CDR3 length: 15 residues. The CDR3 nucleotides are TGTGCCAGCAGCCCAAGATTAGGGATGACCTACGAGCAGTACTTC. Its translation: CASSPRLGMTYEQYF.

This clonotype was observed at least ten times. An end of the junction differs from the germline gene, which may be a read error. The chain combines TRBV4-2 with TRBJ2-3, with a weak D call TRBD2 (6 bases). Germline V lookup: CDR1 LGHNA, CDR2 YNFKEQ. The CDR3 has 15 residues. The CDR3 sequence: CASSQDLSRGNTRYF. The DNA of the CDR3 is TGTGCCAGCAGCCAAGATCTGTCACGGGGGAATACGCGGTATTTT.

About this clonotype: This could be a read error, since a much larger clone is one nucleotide away. The chain has TRBV7-3 and TRBJ2-5; 7 nucleotides line up with TRBD1. Germline assignment: CDR1 SGHTA and CDR2 FQGTGA. With V trimmed by 4 bases and J by 4 bases, 9 bases remained unmatched. This CDR3 comprises 15 residues. CDR3: CASSSGTVKGETQYF. The CDR3 coding sequence is TGTGCCAGCAGCTCAGGGACAGTGAAGGGAGAGACCCAGTACTTC.

This clonotype was seen repeatedly, ten times or more. The chain recombines TRBV5-5 with TRBJ1-5, with D unresolved. CDR3 length: 15 amino acids. CDR1 and CDR2 (germline): SGHKS, YYEKEE (reference sequence). V dropped 2 bases and J dropped 0 bases, with 9 bases sitting between them. CDR3: CASSLSGVSNQPQHF. CDR3 in DNA: TGTGCCAGCAGCTTATCGGGAGTTAGCAATCAGCCCCAGCATTTT.

There are many counts of this clonotype. This chain connects TRBV25-1 to TRBJ2-7; the match to TRBD2 covers 11 bases. The CDR3 consists of 14 residues. Germline V gene lookup returns CDR1 MGHDK and CDR2 SYGVNS. V shed 4 bases and J 10 bases; nucleotides not matched to a gene: 9. CDR3 sequence reads: CASSGETSGNYQYF. The DNA for the CDR3 is TGTGCCAGCAGTGGTGAGACTAGCGGGAACTATCAGTACTTC.

This clonotype has a count of ten or more. This rearrangement joins TRBV7-2 to TRBJ2-1, with 9 bases that match TRBD2. With 2 bases clipped from V and 1 base from J, the junction kept 3 bases outside the gene matches. The CDR3 loop spans 16 amino acids. The V gene's germline CDR1 is SGHTA and CDR2 FQGNSA. The CDR3: CASSLISGGSYNEQFF. For the CDR3, the DNA is TGTGCCAGCAGCTTAATTAGCGGGGGATCCTACAATGAGCAGTTCTTC.

This clonotype has at least ten counts. This chain uses TRBV5-1 with TRBJ1-1; D remains unclear. Germline CDR1 is SGHRS and CDR2 is YFSETQ. The CDR3 consists of 13 residues. V was pared by 2 bases and J by 7 bases, with 12 bases between. CDR3 bases: TGCGCCAGCAGCTTAGGTGTTCTTGGTGAAGCTTTCTTT. Translating gives CASSLGVLGEAFF.

In regard to this clonotype: At one end the junction does not follow the germline gene, possibly because of a read error. The chain carries TRBV3-1 and TRBJ2-6; unclear D gene. The CDR3 runs 14 residues. CDR1 and CDR2 from the germline V gene are LGHDT and YNNKEL (reference sequence). CDR3 nucleotides: TGTGCCAGCAGCCCGCAGGCTGGGGTCAACGTCCTGACTTTC. Protein: CASSPQAGVNVLTF.

This clonotype was counted ten times or more. CDR3 DNA sequence: TGTGCCAGCAGCTTGGATGGCAGGCGCACGAATGAGCAGTTCTTC. Translated: CASSLDGRRTNEQFF. V and J are TRBV5-4 and TRBJ2-1; D is undetermined. This CDR3 has 15 residues. The V and J ends lost 0 bases and 7 bases respectively, with 14 bases between them. Germline CDR1 and CDR2: SGHNT and YYREEE (reference sequence).

This clonotype appeared many times. The CDR3 reads CASSLGLQSYEQYF. The CDR3 DNA sequence: TGTGCCAGCAGCTTAGGCTTACAGTCCTACGAGCAGTACTTC. The chain uses TRBV7-2 and TRBJ2-7; D remains ambiguous. Germline V CDR1 and CDR2: SGHTA, FQGNSA. Between the trimmed V and J ends, which lost 1 base and 1 base, there was a span of 8 bases. This CDR3 is 14 amino acids long.

This clonotype was picked up many times. The chain joins TRBV20-1 to TRBJ2-7, with D tentatively TRBD1 or TRBD2 (5 bases each). V dropped 5 bases and J dropped 6 bases, with 8 bases sitting between them. CDR3 length: 10 amino acids. Germline lookup yields CDR1 DFQATT and CDR2 SNEGSKA (reference sequence). The CDR3 here is CSAGTSEQYF. CDR3 sequence (DNA): TGCAGTGCTGGGACGAGCGAGCAGTACTTC.

This chain connects TRBV29-1 to TRBJ1-4; TRBD1 matches 7 bases. Trimming at V came to 7 bases and at J to 0 bases, leaving 8 bases not matched to a gene. The CDR3 is 15 residues long. Looked up from germline, CDR1 is SQVTM and CDR2 is ANQGSEA. Here the CDR3 DNA reads TGCAGCGGCTCGACAGGGATTGCAACTAATGAAAAACTGTTTTTT. Residues: CSGSTGIATNEKLFF.